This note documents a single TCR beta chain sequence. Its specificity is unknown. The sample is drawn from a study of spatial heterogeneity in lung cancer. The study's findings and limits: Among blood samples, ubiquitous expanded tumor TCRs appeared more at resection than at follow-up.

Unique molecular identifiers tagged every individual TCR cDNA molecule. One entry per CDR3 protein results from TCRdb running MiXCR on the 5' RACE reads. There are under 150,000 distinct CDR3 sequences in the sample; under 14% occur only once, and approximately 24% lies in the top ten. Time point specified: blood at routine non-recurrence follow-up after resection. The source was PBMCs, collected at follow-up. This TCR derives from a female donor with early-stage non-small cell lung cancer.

The CDR3 sequence is CASSQDDPTGYSGNTIYF. DNA for the CDR3: TGCGCCAGCAGCCAAGACGACCCGACAGGTTACTCTGGAAACACCATATATTTT. The V gene is TRBV4-1, the J gene TRBJ1-3; perhaps TRBD1 as D (6 bases). The germline V gene encodes CDR1 MGHRA and CDR2 YSYEKL. V was trimmed by 0 bases and J by 0 bases, leaving 15 bases between them. The CDR3 has 18 amino acids.